The 19 T cell receptor beta chains below come from one sample, sequenced in a study of healthy donors' naive CD4 and CD8 T cells. Each TCR library used approximately 500 ng of total RNA and a linear amplification protocol. A single record per CDR3 protein comes from TCRdb applying MiXCR to the reads. The profile covers 150,000 to 200,000 distinct CDR3 sequences, with under 85% appearing a single time and about 2.1% taken by the ten largest. The specimen was naive CD4+ and CD8+ T cells sorted from blood, pooled from several donors. All receptors come from a pool of human donors in good health; the sample pools cells from several healthy donors.

This chain links TRBV11-2 with TRBJ1-5, with D unresolved. Germline assignment: CDR1 SGHAT and CDR2 FQNNGV. V shed 1 base and J shed 4 bases, with 11 bases lying between them. The CDR3 consists of 15 residues. CDR3: CASSLVSGSNQPQHF. CDR3 nucleotides: TGTGCCAGCAGCTTAGTATCTGGGTCGAATCAGCCCCAGCATTTT.

The CDR3 here is CASRNTKDRGPGEKLFF. The CDR3 nucleotides are TGTGCCAGCAGGAACACGAAGGACAGGGGGCCTGGTGAAAAACTGTTTTTT. The chain uses TRBV6-5 and TRBJ1-4; 11 bases are a match to TRBD1. The germline CDR1 and CDR2 sequences are MNHEY and SVGAGI. The CDR3 is 17 amino acids. V gave up 6 bases and J gave up 7 bases; unmatched junction bases: 13.

This chain links TRBV28 with TRBJ1-2; D gene unclear. The CDR3 totals 17 residues. CDR1 MDHEN and CDR2 SYDVKM come from the germline V gene. Trimming stripped 1 base from V and 4 bases from J, with 19 bases between. The CDR3 nucleotides read TGTGCCAGCAGTTTATCCTCTGGGAAGGAAGGCCCCTATGGCTACACCTTC. Its translation: CASSLSSGKEGPYGYTF.

The chain couples TRBV19 to TRBJ2-2, with D possibly being TRBD2 (5 bases). Deletions cut 6 bases from V and 0 bases from J, with 14 bases between. The CDR3 is 16 residues long. CDR1 LNHDA and CDR2 SQIVND come from the germline V gene (reference sequence). CDR3 in amino acids: CASSRSIASNTGELFF. DNA for the CDR3: TGTGCCAGTAGCCGGAGTATAGCGTCGAACACCGGGGAGCTGTTTTTT.

The chain couples TRBV5-1 to TRBJ2-7; TRBD2 is a possible D gene (5 bases). V was cut by 2 bases and J by 2 bases, with 17 bases left in between. This CDR3 spans 16 amino acids. Germline CDR1 reads SGHRS; CDR2 reads YFSETQ. This CDR3 is CASSFMERAAPYEQYF. CDR3 DNA sequence: TGCGCCAGCAGCTTCATGGAGCGAGCGGCCCCCTACGAGCAGTACTTC.

The chain combines TRBV29-1 with TRBJ1-2, with 9 nucleotides matching TRBD1. The CDR3 has 13 residues. Germline CDR1 SQVTM, CDR2 ANQGSEA. V lost 7 bases and J lost 6; bases outside the gene matches: 9. The CDR3 DNA reads as TGCAGCGCCGGACAGGGGTTGTTGGATGGCTACACCTTC. Amino acid sequence: CSAGQGLLDGYTF.

This chain connects TRBV27 to TRBJ2-7; D gene unclear. Trimming stripped 2 bases from V and 5 bases from J, with 10 bases between. Germline CDR1 is MNHEY and CDR2 is SMNVEV (reference sequence). This CDR3 is built from 13 residues. The CDR3 nucleotides read TGTGCCAGCAGTTTAAAGCGAAGGGACGAGCAGTACTTC. Translated, it gives CASSLKRRDEQYF.

There are a few counts of this clonotype. The CDR3 coding sequence is TGTGCCAGCAGTTTATGGGGCCCTTACAATGAGCAGTTCTTC. Residues: CASSLWGPYNEQFF. The chain links TRBV27 to TRBJ2-1; possible D gene TRBD1, 5 bases. Germline V gene lookup returns CDR1 MNHEY and CDR2 SMNVEV (reference sequence). V lost 1 base and J lost 4, with 8 bases in between. The CDR3 runs 14 residues.

The chain has TRBV6-6 and TRBJ1-1, with D hard to call. The CDR3 covers 14 residues. The germline gives CDR1 MNHNY, CDR2 SVGAGI (reference sequence). The V gene lost 3 bases and the J gene lost 1 base, with 9 bases spanning the gap. The CDR3 DNA reads TGTGCCAGCAGTTATGAGGCTGGGAACACTGAAGCTTTCTTT. Protein: CASSYEAGNTEAFF.

This rearrangement joins TRBV25-1 to TRBJ2-5, with a tentative D call TRBD2 (6 bases). Germline CDR1 is MGHDK and CDR2 is SYGVNS. Trimming pared 8 bases from V and 2 bases from J, leaving 15 bases between. The CDR3 contains 14 residues. The CDR3 protein is CASEPGDWQETQYF. The CDR3 coding sequence is TGTGCCAGCGAACCTGGGGACTGGCAAGAGACCCAGTACTTC.

This clonotype was observed once. This rearrangement joins TRBV27 to TRBJ2-5, with D possibly matching TRBD1 (5 bases). The CDR3 sequence is 15 residues long. CDR1 is MNHEY, CDR2 SMNVEV, per germline (reference sequence). V lost 2 bases, J lost 1 base, and 11 bases lay in between. CDR3 in amino acids: CASSLTREVQETQYF. DNA of the CDR3: TGTGCCAGCAGTTTAACCAGGGAAGTCCAAGAGACCCAGTACTTC.

V gene TRBV29-1 combines with J gene TRBJ2-1; TRBD2 is a possible D gene (6 bases). Germline lookup yields CDR1 SQVTM and CDR2 ANQGSEA. The CDR3 sequence is 13 residues long. V gave up 6 bases and J gave up 6 bases, with 15 bases separating them. CDR3 sequence reads: CSVPGLGLNEQFF. In DNA form, the CDR3 reads TGCAGCGTGCCGGGACTTGGCCTCAATGAGCAGTTCTTC.

This chain links TRBV20-1 with TRBJ2-7; TRBD2 matches at 8 bases. Per germline, CDR1 DFQATT and CDR2 SNEGSKA (reference sequence). This CDR3 is built from 13 residues. V gave up 6 bases and J gave up 4 bases; unmatched junction bases: 8. CDR3 nucleotide sequence: TGCAGTGCCACCGGGACTAGAGAATACGAGCAGTACTTC. It codes for CSATGTREYEQYF.

The V call is TRBV29-1, the J call TRBJ2-1, with D unclear. Germline-derived CDR1 and CDR2 are SQVTM and ANQGSEA. This CDR3 contains 10 residues. The V gene lost 4 bases and the J gene lost 10 bases, with 8 bases spanning the gap. This CDR3 reads CSVGSGEQFF. DNA for the CDR3: TGCAGCGTTGGCTCCGGCGAGCAGTTCTTC.

The V and J genes are TRBV19 and TRBJ1-5; no definite D call. Germline lookup yields CDR1 LNHDA and CDR2 SQIVND (reference sequence). This CDR3 is built from 15 residues. The V and J ends lost 5 bases and 0 bases respectively, with 11 bases between them. The DNA of the CDR3 is TGTGCCAGTAGTTTCGGGAGGGATAGCAATCAGCCCCAGCATTTT. Translation: CASSFGRDSNQPQHF.

This chain uses TRBV30 with TRBJ2-1; 11 nucleotides align to TRBD1. CDR1 is GTSNPN and CDR2 is SVGIG in the germline V gene (reference sequence). This CDR3 comprises 16 residues. V was pared by 2 bases and J by 3 bases, with 6 bases of the junction left unmatched. The DNA of the CDR3 is TGTGCCTGGAGTCCGGCCGGGACAGGGGGCTACAATGAGCAGTTCTTC. Residues: CAWSPAGTGGYNEQFF.

A note on this clonotype: The junction departs from the called germline gene at one end, perhaps through a read error. The genes are TRBV11-1 and TRBJ2-7; the D gene is possibly TRBD1 (5 bases). Germline V gene data show CDR1 as SGHAT and CDR2 as FQDESV (reference sequence). The CDR3 covers 15 residues. The CDR3 DNA sequence: TGTGCCAGCAGCTTCTCCAGGGCAGTCTCCAACGAGCAGTACTTC. This gives the protein CASSFSRAVSNEQYF.

The chain recombines TRBV29-1 with TRBJ2-5; D might be TRBD1 or TRBD2, each matching 5 bases. The germline V and J ends were trimmed by 5 bases and 7 bases, with 11 bases remaining between them. The CDR3 spans 11 residues. Germline lookup yields CDR1 SQVTM and CDR2 ANQGSEA. CDR3 coding DNA: TGCAGCGTTACCGGGACGGGGACCCAGTACTTC. Translation gives CSVTGTGTQYF.

This clonotype was picked up one time. The chain links TRBV6-2 or TRBV6-3 to TRBJ2-3; D is uncertain. Trimming removed 0 bases at V and 2 bases at J, with 6 bases between. The germline gives CDR1 MNHEY, CDR2 SVGEGT. This CDR3 has 14 residues. The CDR3 region is CASSYSATTDTQYF. DNA for the CDR3: TGTGCCAGCAGTTACTCGGCCACCACAGATACGCAGTATTTT.